Below are 19 T cell receptor beta chains sequenced from a single sample in a study of blood T cell repertoires in COVID-19. Clones were read by immunoSEQ multiplex PCR, and TCRdb kept only the in-frame ones, dropping some. The sample includes under 150,000 clones, about 83% seen only once; the top ten take over 10%. The sequenced sample was peripheral blood. The receptors come from a human donor in a cohort sampled during active COVID-19.

The genes are TRBV7-2 and TRBJ2-7, with D maybe TRBD2 (5 bases). The CDR3 loop spans 15 amino acids. With 5 bases removed from V and 1 base from J, the gap between germline ends came to 15 bases. Per germline, CDR1 SGHTA and CDR2 FQGNSA. For the CDR3, the DNA is TGTGCCAGCAGCCAAGCGGCCCTTACTTCCTACGAGCAGTACTTC. As protein: CASSQAALTSYEQYF.

This clone showed up just once. This chain connects TRBV3-1 (or the pseudogene TRBV3-2) to TRBJ1-2; D is possibly TRBD1 (5 bases). CDR3 size: 17 residues. The germline V and J ends were trimmed by 4 bases and 4 bases, with 22 bases remaining between them. CDR1 is LGHDT and CDR2 is YNNKEL in the germline V gene (reference sequence). CDR3 in amino acids: CASSPIGGGMGLYGYTF. In DNA, the CDR3 is TGTGCCAGCAGCCCGATCGGAGGAGGGATGGGACTCTATGGCTACACCTTC.

The chain carries TRBV6-5 and TRBJ1-4; D perhaps matches TRBD1 (6 bases). The CDR3 consists of 14 residues. Germline assignment: CDR1 MNHEY and CDR2 SVGAGI. V lost 6 bases to trimming and J lost 7 bases, with 15 bases between them. The CDR3: CASRDAGAGEKLFF. CDR3 coding DNA: TGTGCCAGCAGGGACGCAGGGGCGGGTGAAAAACTGTTTTTT.

This sequence joins TRBV2 and TRBJ2-7; D is possibly TRBD1 (6 bases). The CDR3 length is 12 residues. Per the germline V gene, CDR1 is SNHLY and CDR2 is FYNNEI. Trimming removed 4 bases from V and 3 bases from J, with 7 bases in between. CDR3 in DNA: TGTGCCAGCAGTGCGGACAGCTACGAGCAGTACTTC. Its protein is CASSADSYEQYF.

The chain carries TRBV19 and TRBJ2-7, with 13 bases identical to TRBD2. Per the germline V gene, CDR1 is LNHDA and CDR2 is SQIVND (reference sequence). The CDR3 covers 13 residues. V lost 9 bases, J lost 2 bases, and 1 base stayed unmatched. The CDR3 DNA reads as TGTGCCAGCGGACTAGCGGGGGCCTACGAGCAGTACTTC. Amino acid sequence: CASGLAGAYEQYF.

This clone was picked up one time. The V gene is TRBV19, the J gene TRBJ1-4; D unclear. Looked up from germline, CDR1 is LNHDA and CDR2 is SQIVND (reference sequence). The CDR3 extends over 15 amino acids. The V end was cut by 4 bases, the J end by 0 bases, with 9 bases between. CDR3 bases: TGTGCCAGTAGTACGCCAGGCGCAACTAATGAAAAACTGTTTTTT. Translated: CASSTPGATNEKLFF.

The rearrangement uses TRBV29-1 and TRBJ1-3; D is unclear. The CDR3 loop spans 14 amino acids. Germline V lookup: CDR1 SQVTM, CDR2 ANQGSEA. The V gene lost 6 bases and the J gene lost 0 bases, with 12 bases spanning the gap. The CDR3: CSVRGGISGNTIYF. CDR3 DNA: TGCAGCGTCCGCGGTGGCATCTCTGGAAACACCATATATTTT.

The chain has TRBV7-8 and TRBJ1-1; D might be TRBD1 (6 bases). Trimming removed 5 bases from V and 0 bases from J, with 16 bases in between. Per the germline V gene, CDR1 is SGHVS and CDR2 is FQNEAQ. The CDR3 is 16 residues long. The CDR3 here is CASSHSGVRMNTEAFF. Written as DNA, the CDR3 is TGTGCCAGCAGCCATTCAGGGGTGCGGATGAACACTGAAGCTTTCTTT.

The CDR3 region is CASSLGQGPYGYTF. In DNA, the CDR3 is TGCGCCAGCAGCCTAGGACAGGGGCCCTATGGCTACACCTTC. The V and J genes are TRBV4-1 and TRBJ1-2, with 9 bases identical to TRBD1. The germline gives CDR1 MGHRA, CDR2 YSYEKL. The CDR3 contains 14 residues. V shed 4 bases and J 4 bases; nucleotides not matched to a gene: 4.

In DNA, the CDR3 is TGTGCCAGCAGCCAAGAGGCCGGGACAGGGCAGTTCTTC. The encoded protein is CASSQEAGTGQFF. J is TRBJ2-1 and V is TRBV3-1 (or the pseudogene TRBV3-2), with TRBD1 identical over 8 bases. V lost 0 bases to trimming and J lost 12 bases; unmatched junction nucleotides: 4. This CDR3 region has 13 residues. Germline values: CDR1 LGHDT, CDR2 YNNKEL (reference sequence).

The V and J genes are TRBV11-3 and TRBJ2-3, with 13 bases matching TRBD2. Germline V lookup: CDR1 SGHNT, CDR2 YENEEA. There are 17 residues in the CDR3. V lost 3 bases to trimming and J lost 3 bases; unmatched junction nucleotides: 6. In DNA, the CDR3 is TGTGCCAGCAGCTTGGGGGGACTAGCGGGGAAAACAGATACGCAGTATTTT. Translation: CASSLGGLAGKTDTQYF.

The J gene is TRBJ2-3, the V gene TRBV7-2, with 11 bases that match TRBD2. J gave up 14 bases and V 4 bases, and 14 bases lay outside the gene matches. The CDR3 sequence is 15 residues long. CDR1 is SGHTA and CDR2 is FQGNSA in the germline V gene. CDR3 amino acids: CASSSFSGGAGVLYF. The CDR3, as DNA: TGTGCCAGCAGCTCCTTTAGCGGGGGGGCCGGAGTGCTGTATTTT.

The rearrangement links TRBV7-9 to TRBJ2-2, with 8 nucleotides matching TRBD2. V lost 6 bases and J lost 0; bases outside the gene matches: 9. CDR3 length: 17 amino acids. The germline V gene encodes CDR1 SEHNR and CDR2 FQNEAQ (reference sequence). The CDR3 is CASRIGGGPANTGELFF. CDR3 DNA: TGTGCCAGCAGGATCGGCGGGGGGCCCGCGAACACCGGGGAGCTGTTTTTT.

The chain uses TRBV12-3 or TRBV12-4 and TRBJ1-1, with unresolved D. Trimming shortened V by 5 bases and J by 10 bases, and 11 bases separated the two germline ends. This CDR3 region has 11 residues. The CDR3 coding sequence is TGTGCCAGCAGTCCAGGACGGGGAGCTTTCTTT. Its translation: CASSPGRGAFF.

The chain has TRBV10-3 and TRBJ1-2; D is possibly TRBD1 (6 bases). The V and J ends lost 3 bases and 4 bases respectively, with 12 bases between them. This CDR3 spans 14 amino acids. Germline loops: CDR1 ENHRY, CDR2 SYGVKD. The CDR3: CAISDTGKTYGYTF. The CDR3 bases are TGTGCCATCAGTGATACAGGGAAAACCTATGGCTACACCTTC.

V is TRBV10-2 and J is TRBJ2-1; 9 bases fit TRBD1. V dropped 4 bases and J dropped 7; count of bases not matched to a gene: 8. Germline CDR1 reads WSHSY; CDR2 reads SAAADI. This CDR3 spans 15 amino acids. The CDR3 protein is CASSVGQGPGNEQFF. The CDR3 DNA follows: TGCGCCAGCAGTGTGGGACAGGGTCCTGGAAATGAGCAGTTCTTC.

The rearrangement links TRBV11-2 to TRBJ1-4, with D perhaps matching TRBD1 (5 bases). Trimming took off 0 bases at V and 3 bases at J, with 14 bases between the two ends. Germline CDR1 SGHAT, CDR2 FQNNGV. The CDR3 loop spans 17 amino acids. The CDR3 DNA reads TGTGCCAGCAGCTTAGATTTGGGGGGGTCAGCTAATGAAAAACTGTTTTTT. Translating it yields CASSLDLGGSANEKLFF.

CDR3 amino acids: CASSPTSGPYEQYF. As DNA, the CDR3 is TGTGCCAGCAGCCCTACTAGCGGCCCCTACGAGCAGTACTTC. This chain links TRBV11-2 with TRBJ2-7, with TRBD2 identical over 8 bases. CDR3 size: 14 residues. In germline, CDR1 is SGHAT, CDR2 FQNNGV. Germline trimming cut 5 bases from V and 2 bases from J; bases unmatched to any gene: 5.

This chain links TRBV5-1 with TRBJ2-5; tentative D call: TRBD2 (5 bases). V was cut by 2 bases and J by 5 bases, with 10 bases left in between. The germline gives CDR1 SGHRS, CDR2 YFSETQ. This CDR3 contains 13 residues. CDR3 residues: CASSFERGETQYF. In DNA form, the CDR3 reads TGCGCCAGCAGCTTCGAGCGCGGGGAGACCCAGTACTTC.